This T cell receptor beta chain was found in a study of T cell responses to AZD1222 COVID-19 vaccine. This CDR3 region has 15 residues. Germline CDR1 reads SGHTA; CDR2 reads FQGNSA. After removal of 5 bases from V and 0 bases from J, the junction contained 7 bases not matched to a gene. Sequenced by immunoSEQ multiplex PCR; TCRdb stores in-frame clones only, minus some. The table lists 100,000 or so clones, 89% of them singletons. Turning to this clone: Its cognate antigen is unknown.

Study-level results: Spike as a whole was targeted by vaccine-associated CD4 TCRs, dominant at 160-218 and 743-854.

The starting material was peripheral blood, obtained 28 days after the second AZD1222 dose. The genes are TRBV7-2 and TRBJ2-7; TRBD1 agrees at 7 bases. The receptor was isolated from an adult who received the AZD1222 COVID-19 vaccine. CDR3 nucleotide sequence: TGTGCCAGCAGCCAGGGACAGCTTAGCTCCTACGAGCAGTACTTC. It translates to CASSQGQLSSYEQYF.